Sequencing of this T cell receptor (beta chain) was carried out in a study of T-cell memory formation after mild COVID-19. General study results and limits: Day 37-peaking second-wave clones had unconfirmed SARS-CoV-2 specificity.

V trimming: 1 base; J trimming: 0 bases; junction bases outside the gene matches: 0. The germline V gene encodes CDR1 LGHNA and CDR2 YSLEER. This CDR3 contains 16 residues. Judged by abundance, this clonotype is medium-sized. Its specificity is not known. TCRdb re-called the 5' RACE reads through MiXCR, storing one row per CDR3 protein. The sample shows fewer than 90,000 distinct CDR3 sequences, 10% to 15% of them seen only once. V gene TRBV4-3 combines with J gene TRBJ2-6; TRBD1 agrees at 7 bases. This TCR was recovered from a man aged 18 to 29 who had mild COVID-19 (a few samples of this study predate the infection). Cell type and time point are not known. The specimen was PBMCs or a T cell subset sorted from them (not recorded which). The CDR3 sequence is CASSQAGGSGANVLTF. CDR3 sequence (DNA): TGCGCCAGCAGCCAAGCAGGGGGCTCTGGGGCCAACGTCCTGACTTTC.